A single sample gave rise to the 22 T cell receptor beta chains below, sequenced in a study of blood T cell repertoires in COVID-19. Libraries were prepared by immunoSEQ multiplex PCR; TCRdb keeps only in-frame clonotypes and omits some of them. The top ten clones hold around 35% of a sample with about 74,000 clones, 80% to 90% of them seen once. Sequenced: peripheral blood. These receptors came from a man between 65 and 80 years old with acute or convalescent COVID-19.

V usage is TRBV21-1 and J usage is TRBJ2-7; the D call of TRBD1 is as the table states it, not checked on the DNA. TRBV21-1 is recorded as a pseudogene. This CDR3 region has 14 residues. CDR3 sequence (DNA): TGTGCCAGCAGCCCACCAGGGTGTCCCTACGAGCAGTACTTC. It yields the protein CASSPPGCPYEQYF.

This clone has just a few counts. The DNA for the CDR3 is TGTGCCAGCAGCGGAGGACAGGGCGAGTACAATGAGCAGTTCTTC. This codes for CASSGGQGEYNEQFF. This rearrangement joins TRBV5-4 to TRBJ2-1; 8 nucleotides align to TRBD1. Per the germline V gene, CDR1 is SGHNT and CDR2 is YYREEE (reference sequence). The trim removed 4 bases at V and 4 bases at J, leaving 7 bases unmatched. The CDR3 sequence is 15 residues long.

This chain uses TRBV3-1 (or the pseudogene TRBV3-2) with TRBJ1-6, with D unclear. The V gene's germline CDR1 is LGHDT and CDR2 YNNKEL (reference sequence). This CDR3 has 16 residues. Trimming left V 7 bases short and J 8 bases short, with 21 bases between. The DNA of the CDR3 is TGTGCCAGCAACTCCCAAGGGAGGCCGAGGGATTCACCCCTCCACTTT. Translation: CASNSQGRPRDSPLHF.

V usage is TRBV6-6 and J usage is TRBJ2-6, with D possibly matching TRBD2 (5 bases). Germline CDR1 is MNHNY and CDR2 is SVGAGI (reference sequence). This CDR3 comprises 18 residues. The V end was cut by 5 bases, the J end by 0 bases, with 17 bases between. CDR3 in amino acids: CASSPRNSGNSGANVLTF. The CDR3 region has the DNA TGTGCCAGCAGTCCACGAAACAGCGGCAACTCTGGGGCCAACGTCCTGACTTTC.

V usage is TRBV7-2 and J usage is TRBJ2-1; TRBD1 matches at 7 bases. The V and J ends lost 3 bases and 8 bases, in that order; junction bases with no gene match: 7. The germline V gene has CDR1 SGHTA and CDR2 FQGNSA. This CDR3 contains 14 residues. The CDR3 spells CASSFYPGTDEQFF. The CDR3 bases are TGTGCCAGCAGCTTTTATCCGGGGACAGATGAGCAGTTCTTC.

CDR3 sequence: CASSQDVTGAGFGGYTF. CDR3 in DNA: TGCGCCAGCAGCCAAGATGTGACTGGGGCAGGGTTCGGCGGCTACACCTTC. V and J are TRBV4-1 and TRBJ1-2, with TRBD1 as a possible D gene (5 bases). Trimming pared 0 bases from V and 8 bases from J, leaving 22 bases between. Germline CDR1 MGHRA, CDR2 YSYEKL. The CDR3 is 17 residues long.

V gene TRBV18 combines with J gene TRBJ2-5; TRBD2 matches 15 bases. The germline gives CDR1 KGHSH, CDR2 LQKENI. This CDR3 region has 17 residues. J gave up 7 bases and V 5 bases, and 11 bases lay outside the gene matches. CDR3 amino acids: CASSDFGLAGGRGTQYF. The CDR3, as DNA: TGTGCCAGCTCAGACTTCGGACTAGCGGGAGGGAGAGGGACCCAGTACTTC.

The rearrangement joins TRBV15 to TRBJ1-2; 7 bases map to TRBD1. The CDR3 covers 16 residues. V trimming: 2 bases; J trimming: 4 bases; junction bases outside the gene matches: 10. CDR1 and CDR2 from the germline V gene are LNHNV and YYDKDF (reference sequence). The CDR3 DNA reads as TGTGCCACCAGCAGACCCCAGGGGGGTTTAGGCTATGGCTACACCTTC. Its translation: CATSRPQGGLGYGYTF.

This sequence joins TRBV2 and TRBJ1-1; no clear D. The CDR3 totals 13 residues. The germline V gene encodes CDR1 SNHLY and CDR2 FYNNEI. V was trimmed by 4 bases and J by 11 bases, leaving 17 bases between them. The CDR3 bases are TGTGCCAGCAGTGTTGGTCCAGATCCGAGGGCTTTCTTT. It encodes CASSVGPDPRAFF. The whole variable domain, filled in from reference TRBV2 and TRBJ1-1, reads EPEVTQTPSHQVTQMGQEVILRCVPISNHLYFYWYRQILGQKVEFLVSFYNNEISEKSEIFDDQFSVERPDGSNFTLKIRSTKLEDSAMYFCASSVGPDPRAFFGQGTRLTVV.

V and J are TRBV28 and TRBJ2-3, with 10 bases identical to TRBD2. With V trimmed by 2 bases and J by 2 bases, 4 bases remained unmatched. From germline, CDR1 is MDHEN and CDR2 SYDVKM. The CDR3 is 16 residues long. The CDR3 nucleotides are TGTGCCAGCAGTTTAATGGGACTAGCGAACACAGATACGCAGTATTTT. Encoded protein: CASSLMGLANTDTQYF. The full variable domain, completed using reference TRBV28 and TRBJ2-3, is DVKVTQSSRYLVKRTGEKVFLECVQDMDHENMFWYRQDPGLGLRLIYFSYDVKMKEKGDIPEGYSVSREKKERFSLILESASTNQTSMYLCASSLMGLANTDTQYFGPGTRLTVL.

This chain uses TRBV10-3 with TRBJ1-5; D might be TRBD1 (6 bases). Germline V CDR1 and CDR2: ENHRY, SYGVKD. V gave up 10 bases and J gave up 0 bases, with 19 bases separating them. This CDR3 is built from 16 residues. CDR3 residues: CATAPSSGDSNQPQHF. The CDR3 bases are TGTGCCACCGCGCCCAGTTCAGGGGATAGCAATCAGCCCCAGCATTTT.

The chain links TRBV5-1 to TRBJ1-1; 9 bases agree with TRBD1. This CDR3 is 13 amino acids long. Germline CDR1 is SGHRS and CDR2 is YFSETQ. Unmatched junction bases numbered 4, after V lost 4 bases and J lost 6 bases. CDR3 loop: CASSGGQGSEAFF. The CDR3 region has the DNA TGCGCCAGCAGCGGGGGACAGGGCTCTGAAGCTTTCTTT.

This clone was observed once. V usage is TRBV5-1 and J usage is TRBJ2-3; TRBD2 might be the D (7 bases). Germline CDR1 and CDR2: SGHRS and YFSETQ. There are 14 residues in the CDR3. Trimming took off 7 bases at V and 6 bases at J, with 18 bases between the two ends. The CDR3 sequence is CASGIGGGADTQYF. For the CDR3, the DNA is TGCGCCAGCGGTATCGGAGGGGGGGCTGATACGCAGTATTTT.

This clone showed up just a few times. The CDR3 DNA follows: TGTGCCAGCAGCCCTCTGGGCTCCGGGGAGCTGTTTTTT. It translates to CASSPLGSGELFF. The rearrangement uses TRBV3-1 (or the pseudogene TRBV3-2) and TRBJ2-2; D uncertain. CDR1 is LGHDT, CDR2 YNNKEL, per germline (reference sequence). The V and J ends lost 4 bases and 6 bases respectively, with 9 bases between them. The CDR3 is 13 residues long.

A few counts support this clone. This rearrangement joins TRBV7-8 to TRBJ2-1; 9 nucleotides line up with TRBD2. V was pared by 1 base and J by 15 bases, with 13 bases of the junction left unmatched. Germline CDR1 is SGHVS and CDR2 is FQNEAQ. The CDR3 loop spans 15 amino acids. The CDR3 loop is CASSLGDSGRTFTFF. Here the CDR3 DNA reads TGTGCCAGCAGCTTAGGGGATAGCGGGAGAACTTTTACGTTCTTC.

The chain is built from TRBV3-1 (or the pseudogene TRBV3-2) and TRBJ1-4; possible D gene TRBD1, 6 bases. CDR1 is LGHDT, CDR2 YNNKEL, per germline (reference sequence). The ends were cut back, 6 bases at V and 7 bases at J, with 15 bases in the middle. This CDR3 has 14 amino acids. CDR3: CASSLGVGGEKLFF. CDR3 coding DNA: TGTGCCAGCAGTCTAGGGGTAGGGGGTGAAAAACTGTTTTTT.

V is TRBV19 and J is TRBJ1-2, with 7 bases matching TRBD1. After removal of 8 bases from V and 3 bases from J, the junction contained 6 bases not matched to a gene. The CDR3 consists of 13 residues. Germline V gives CDR1 LNHDA, CDR2 SQIVND (reference sequence). In DNA, the CDR3 is TGTGCCAGTGGGGACAGAGGATACTATGGCTACACCTTC. Translating it yields CASGDRGYYGYTF.

This clone was seen a single time. This chain links TRBV18 with TRBJ2-7; 9 positions match TRBD1. This CDR3 spans 14 amino acids. In germline, CDR1 is KGHSH, CDR2 LQKENI. V trimming: 6 bases; J trimming: 6 bases; junction bases outside the gene matches: 9. The CDR3 reads CASSPGTGQGEQYF. CDR3 DNA sequence: TGTGCCAGCTCCCCCGGGACAGGGCAGGGCGAGCAGTACTTC.

The chain is built from TRBV6-5 and TRBJ2-7; 7 bases agree with TRBD2. Germline V gene data show CDR1 as MNHEY and CDR2 as SVGAGI. With V trimmed by 6 bases and J by 6 bases, 8 bases remained unmatched. The CDR3 has 13 residues. CDR3 sequence reads: CASSYGRMGEQYF. The CDR3, as DNA: TGTGCCAGCAGCTACGGGAGGATGGGCGAGCAGTACTTC.

The sample holds a few counts of this clone. The V call is TRBV4-1, the J call TRBJ1-2; D is unclear. Per germline, CDR1 MGHRA and CDR2 YSYEKL. There are 15 residues in the CDR3. The V gene lost 0 bases and the J gene lost 4 bases, with 12 bases spanning the gap. For the CDR3, the DNA is TGCGCCAGCAGCCAAGATAGGAATGCGGGCTATGGCTACACCTTC. It yields the protein CASSQDRNAGYGYTF.

This clone has just a few counts. J is TRBJ2-7 and V is TRBV2; D unclear. V was cut by 7 bases and J by 2 bases, with 15 bases left in between. Germline values: CDR1 SNHLY, CDR2 FYNNEI. The CDR3 spans 14 residues. CDR3 protein: CASIVDSNTYEQYF. The CDR3 DNA reads as TGTGCCAGCATCGTAGATAGCAATACCTACGAGCAGTACTTC.

This chain connects TRBV5-4 to TRBJ2-2; D may be TRBD1 (6 bases). The CDR3 length is 14 residues. The V gene's germline CDR1 is SGHNT and CDR2 YYREEE (reference sequence). The germline V and J ends were trimmed by 7 bases and 1 base, with 11 bases remaining between them. CDR3 sequence reads: CASRVGQNTGELFF. The CDR3 DNA reads TGTGCCAGCCGGGTGGGACAGAACACCGGGGAGCTGTTTTTT.